This is a list of T cell receptor beta chains from one sample in a study of PD-1 blockade in classical Hodgkin lymphoma. Some clones are missing from TCRdb's copy, which holds only in-frame ones; the method was immunoSEQ multiplex PCR. The sample has around 70,000 clones; 71% are singletons. The sample in question was peripheral blood mononuclear cells (PBMCs), obtained before the second cycle of nivolumab. These TCRs come from a human donor with classical Hodgkin lymphoma. CDR3s leave out the opening cysteine and the closing phenylalanine or tryptophan.

TRBJ1-2 TRBV30 12 AWSVHPRGDGYT
TRBJ1-5 TRBV6-6 12 ASRHEVFNQPQH
TRBJ2-7 TRBV6-5 11 ASNDRTGSKQY
TRBJ1-5 TRBV4-1 14 ASSQGVQGTGQPQH
TRBJ1-1 TRBV11-1 11 ASSLTKGAGAF
TRBJ2-1 TRBV2 11 ASSAGPTAEQF
TRBJ2-5 TRBV2 13 ASSGDRGSQETQY
TRBJ1-2 TRBV6-1 13 ASSEAHSPNYGYT
TRBJ1-6 TRBV30 12 AWHGWQNNSPLH
TRBJ2-2 TRBV30 12 AWKGSPNTGELF
TRBJ1-5 TRBV5-4 11 ASSLTRDGAQH
TRBJ1-1 TRBV19 12 ASSSPNRDTEAF
TRBJ1-1 TRBV6-5 9 ASSLSTEAF
TRBJ2-7 TRBV7-2 14 ASSLGSGKGLYEQY
TRBJ2-3 TRBV12-2 21 ASRLERGKGLADSLDSTDTQY
TRBJ1-1 TRBV28 9 AIGGATEAF
TRBJ2-2 TRBV2 12 ASKSGAVTGELF
TRBJ1-4 TRBV9 12 ASSAGTPEEKLF
TRBJ2-6 TRBV7-9 14 ASSQPGGSGANVLT
TRBJ1-1 TRBV7-6 14 ASSSRTGKSNTEAF
TRBJ1-6 TRBV25-1 9 ASSNGQALH
TRBJ1-1 TRBV4-1 12 ASSQGQVHTEAF
TRBJ1-4 TRBV2 12 ASRIREVKEKLF
TRBJ1-3 TRBV9 13 ASSGPRQGVNTIY
TRBJ2-6 TRBV19 14 ASSIDRGLGANVLT
TRBJ1-5 TRBV7-9 12 ASSLGLRGTAQH
TRBJ2-3 TRBV7-9 10 ASGEVTDTQY
TRBJ1-6 TRBV7-8 13 ASSLEDGQWKPLH
TRBJ1-2 TRBV9 13 ASSVDGEKGYGYT
TRBJ1-1 TRBV20-1 9 SARDRTEAF
TRBJ2-2 TRBV5-4 13 ASSREGVVEGELF
TRBJ1-6 TRBV25-1 12 ASEKGASNSPLH
TRBJ2-1 TRBV4-1 11 ASAGEGYNEQF
TRBJ1-6 TRBV28 13 ASSLIEGSNSPLH
TRBJ2-3 TRBV30 10 AWSVTGDTQY
TRBJ1-1 TRBV7-7 11 ASSPTGFTEAF
TRBJ1-4 TRBV4-1 13 ASSHGGTRDEKLF
TRBJ1-1 TRBV27 12 ASSSRGMVTEAF
TRBJ2-2 TRBV5-1 10 ASSLELGELF
TRBJ1-2 TRBV7-2 11 ASTETGAYGYT
TRBJ1-5 TRBV18 12 ASSPGGDGKPQH
TRBJ2-7 TRBV7-8 12 ASSSLMTAGEQY
TRBJ2-1 TRBV7-9 14 ASSLDPGGVNNEQF
TRBJ1-1 TRBV5-6 13 ASSFSGLGDTEAF
TRBJ1-1 TRBV18 10 ASSPPNGEAF
TRBJ2-2 TRBV4-1 14 ASSQDAGGATGELF
TRBJ1-1 TRBV6-1 13 ASSEARQIGTEAF
TRBJ2-2 TRBV5-1 15 ASSPLLETLNTGELF
TRBJ1-5 TRBV28 13 ASSLPRGRGQPQH
TRBJ2-7 TRBV11-2 13 ASSLEVGIGYEQY
TRBJ1-1 TRBV5-6 13 ASSQASQMSTEAF